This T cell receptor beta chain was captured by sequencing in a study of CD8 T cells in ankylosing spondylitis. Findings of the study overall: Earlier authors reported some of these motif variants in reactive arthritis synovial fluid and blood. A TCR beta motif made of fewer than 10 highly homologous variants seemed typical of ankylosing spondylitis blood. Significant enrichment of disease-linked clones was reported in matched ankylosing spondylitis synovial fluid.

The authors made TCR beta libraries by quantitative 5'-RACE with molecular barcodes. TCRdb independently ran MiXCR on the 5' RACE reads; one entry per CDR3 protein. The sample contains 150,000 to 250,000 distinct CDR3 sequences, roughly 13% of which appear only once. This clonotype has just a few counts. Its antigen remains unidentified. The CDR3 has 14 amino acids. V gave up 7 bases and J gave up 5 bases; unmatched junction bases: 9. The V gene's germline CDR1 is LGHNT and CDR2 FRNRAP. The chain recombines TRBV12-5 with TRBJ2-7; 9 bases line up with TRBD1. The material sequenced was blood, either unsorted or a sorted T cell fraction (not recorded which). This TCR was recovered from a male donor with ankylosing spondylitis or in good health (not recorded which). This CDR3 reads CASAPSGTGNEQYF. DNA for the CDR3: TGTGCTAGTGCCCCTTCCGGGACAGGGAACGAGCAGTACTTC. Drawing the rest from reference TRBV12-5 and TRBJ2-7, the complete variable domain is DARVTQTPRHKVTEMGQEVTMRCQPILGHNTVFWYRQTMMQGLELLAYFRNRAPLDDSGMPKDRFSAEMPDATLATLKIQPSEPRDSAVYFCASAPSGTGNEQYFGPGTRLTVT.